The rows below give T cell receptor beta chains drawn from one sample of a study of CD8+ T cells in alopecia areata. Only in-frame clones appear in the TCRdb table, and some are missing; sequencing was by immunoSEQ multiplex PCR. Altogether approximately 61,000 clones are present, around 96% being singletons, with the ten largest covering roughly 24%. The starting material was CD8+ T cells sorted from blood, obtained at week 0. Source of these receptors: a human donor with alopecia areata. Both conserved end residues are part of each CDR3. D genes are given only for firm matches. The size entry is marked missing in some rows and otherwise reads once, few, many or a size class.

>TRBV5-1|TRBJ2-2|-|-
TGCGCCAGCAGCTTGCACACCGGGGAGCTGTTTTTT
CASSLHTGELFF
>TRBV7-8|TRBJ2-7|-|-
TGTGCCAGCAGCTTAATCGGGGTCTCCTACGAGCAGTACTTC
CASSLIGVSYEQYF
>TRBV7-9|TRBJ1-1|-|-
TGTGCCAGCAGAGAAGGACGGACCGCTGAAGCTTTCTTT
CASREGRTAEAFF
>TRBV6-5|TRBJ2-7|-|-
TGTGCCAGCAGTTACTCTAACCCGGATTTTTACGAGCAGTACTTC
CASSYSNPDFYEQYF
>TRBV19|TRBJ2-7|-|-
TGTGCCAGTAGTTCCTCAGGGGCATACGAGCAGTACTTC
CASSSSGAYEQYF
>TRBV5-4|TRBJ2-7|-|-
TGTGCCAGCAGCTTGGAGGGACATAGCTCCTACGAGCAGTACTTC
CASSLEGHSSYEQYF
>TRBV4-3|TRBJ2-3|-|-
TGCGCCAGCAGCCTGTCCGGGACCAACTCCCGGTCAGATACGCAGTATTTT
CASSLSGTNSRSDTQYF
>TRBV5-1|TRBJ2-7|TRBD1|-
TGCGCCAGCAGCTTGGGACAGGGGGCCTACGAGCAGTACTTC
CASSLGQGAYEQYF
>TRBV7-9|TRBJ2-5|-|-
TGTGCCAGCAGCTCCTCAACCTACCAAGAGACCCAGTACTTC
CASSSSTYQETQYF
>TRBV15|TRBJ2-5|-|-
TGTGCCACCAGCAGACACTCGGATGCGGGACAGCAAGAGACCCAGTACTTC
CATSRHSDAGQQETQYF
>TRBV7-9|TRBJ1-3|TRBD1|-
TGTGCCAGCAGCTTTACCAGGACAGGCTCTGGAAACACCATATATTTT
CASSFTRTGSGNTIYF
>TRBV2|TRBJ2-5|-|-
TGTGCCAGCAGAGAACAGGGAGTAGAGACCCAGTACTTC
CASREQGVETQYF
>TRBV5-1|TRBJ1-1|TRBD1|-
TGCGCCAGCAGCTTGTGGGACAGTTATTCTGAAGCTTTCTTT
CASSLWDSYSEAFF
>TRBV4-2|TRBJ1-1|-|once
TGTGCCAGCAGCCAAGAAAAAGGGGTGAACACTGAAGCTTTCTTT
CASSQEKGVNTEAFF
>TRBV15|TRBJ2-6|-|once
TGTGCCACCAGCAGAGCGTCCAGGGTGAATGGGGCCAACGTCCTGACTTTC
CATSRASRVNGANVLTF
>TRBV4-2|TRBJ2-5|-|-
TGTGCCAGCAGCCAAGAGGCGGGAGAGACCCAGTACTTC
CASSQEAGETQYF
>TRBV9|TRBJ2-3|-|-
TGTGCCAGCAGCAAGGACAGACCTAGCACAGATACGCAGTATTTT
CASSKDRPSTDTQYF
>TRBV7-9|TRBJ2-5|-|-
TGTGCCAGCAGCGTCCAAGAGACCCAGTACTTC
CASSVQETQYF
>TRBV13|TRBJ2-1|TRBD2|-
TGTGCCAGCAGCTCGGTCGGGGGAGGGTGGAACAATGAGCAGTTCTTC
CASSSVGGGWNNEQFF
>TRBV29-1|TRBJ2-1|-|-
TGCAGCGTTGAAATTTGGCGGGGCTCCTACAATGAGCAGTTCTTC
CSVEIWRGSYNEQFF
>TRBV7-9|TRBJ2-1|-|-
TGTGCCAGCAGTCCCCCCTCCTACAATGAGCAGTTCTTC
CASSPPSYNEQFF
>TRBV21-1|TRBJ2-3|-|-
TGTGCCAGCAGCAGATTGATACAGGGCCCAGATACGCAGTATTTT
CASSRLIQGPDTQYF
>TRBV13|TRBJ2-3|TRBD2|-
TGTGCCAGCAGAAGAGCGGGGGGCCGGTTAGATACGCAGTATTTT
CASRRAGGRLDTQYF
>TRBV19|TRBJ2-3|-|-
TGTGCCAGTAGTCCCGAGGAGACAGATACGCAGTATTTT
CASSPEETDTQYF
>TRBV7-9|TRBJ1-4|-|-
TGTGCCAGCAGCTTAGAATATAGGGCTAAAGGAACTAATGAAAAACTGTTTTTT
CASSLEYRAKGTNEKLFF
>TRBV29-1|TRBJ1-1|-|-
TGCAGCGTGGCCGGAGGGGGGTGGGTCACTGAAGCTTTCTTT
CSVAGGGWVTEAFF
>TRBV2|TRBJ1-6|TRBD1|-
TGTGCCAGCGCGCCTCCAGGGGGCCATAATTCACCCCTCCACTTT
CASAPPGGHNSPLHF
>TRBV29-1|TRBJ2-1|TRBD2|-
TGCAGCGTTGGTGTAGCGGGGGGAAGGAGGAATGAGCAGTTCTTC
CSVGVAGGRRNEQFF
>TRBV7-9|TRBJ2-7|-|few
TGTGCCAGCAGCTTATCGGTCAGGGTCCACGAGCAGTACTTC
CASSLSVRVHEQYF
>TRBV4-1|TRBJ2-3|-|-
TGCGCCAGCAGCCAAGATCCGGGGGATGGGGATACGCAGTATTTT
CASSQDPGDGDTQYF
>TRBV27|TRBJ1-6|-|-
TGTGCCAGCAGTTTAACAGTCGACTATAATTCACCCCTCCACTTT
CASSLTVDYNSPLHF
>TRBV27|TRBJ1-1|-|-
TGTGCCAGCAGTTTAAGTCGGTATCATGAAGCTTTCTTT
CASSLSRYHEAFF
>TRBV6-5|TRBJ2-1|-|once
TGTGCCAGCAGCTTCCCCGGGTTCAATGAGCAGTTCTTC
CASSFPGFNEQFF
>TRBV29-1|TRBJ2-3|-|-
TGCAGCGTTGAAGGTAGCGTGGCAGATACGCAGTATTTT
CSVEGSVADTQYF
>TRBV6-5|TRBJ2-3|-|-
TGTGCCAGCAGTCGCCCCGGAGCAGATACGCAGTATTTT
CASSRPGADTQYF
>TRBV6-1|TRBJ2-7|-|-
TGTGCCAGCAGTGAAGGCTCCTACGAGCAGTACTTC
CASSEGSYEQYF
>TRBV29-1|TRBJ2-2|-|-
TGCAGCGTTGTTGCCGGGGAGCTGTTTTTT
CSVVAGELFF
>TRBV7-2|TRBJ2-7|-|-
TGTGCCAGCAGCTCCACCGTAGGCAGAACCTACGAGCAGTACTTC
CASSSTVGRTYEQYF
>TRBV19|TRBJ2-7|-|few
TGTGCCAGCAGCCTTACAAGCTCGAGCTCCTACGAGCAGTACTTC
CASSLTSSSSYEQYF
>TRBV6-5|TRBJ2-5|TRBD1|-
TGTGCCAGCAGTCCCCAGGGGGCTGGGGAGACCCAGTACTTC
CASSPQGAGETQYF
>TRBV6-1|TRBJ2-5|-|-
TGTGCCAGCAGTATCAGGTCCCAAGAGACCCAGTACTTC
CASSIRSQETQYF
>TRBV10-3|TRBJ2-1|TRBD2|-
TGTGCCACATACGGAAGCGGGGGATCAAACAATGAGCAGCTCTTC
CATYGSGGSNNEQLF
>TRBV2|TRBJ2-7|TRBD1|-
TGTGCCAGCTGCAACGGGACAGGACATATAGAGCAGTACTTC
CASCNGTGHIEQYF
>TRBV7-2|TRBJ2-5|TRBD2|-
TGTGCCAGCAGCTTAGAGGCTAGCGGGGGCGCCTTAACCCAGTACTTC
CASSLEASGGALTQYF
>TRBV7-2|TRBJ2-3|TRBD1|-
TGTGCCAGCAGCTTAGAGGGGGCGTCAGGGTGGACAGATACGCAGTATTTT
CASSLEGASGWTDTQYF
>TRBV6-5|TRBJ2-7|-|-
TGTGCCAGCAGTTACCTAGGACCCAGCTCCTACGAGCAGTACTTC
CASSYLGPSSYEQYF
>TRBV7-9|TRBJ1-5|-|-
TGTGCCAGCAGCTTATCCAATCAGCCCCAGCATTTT
CASSLSNQPQHF
>TRBV10-2|TRBJ2-7|-|-
TGCGCCAGCAGCGCAAAGCCCTACGAGCAGTACTTC
CASSAKPYEQYF
>TRBV5-1|TRBJ2-7|-|-
TGCGCCAGCACCGCGGACAGTTTCTCCTACGAGCAGTACTTC
CASTADSFSYEQYF